A single sample is the source of the 14 T cell receptor beta chains below, sequenced in a study of blood T cell repertoires in COVID-19. The table came from immunoSEQ multiplex PCR; TCRdb's copy has only in-frame clones and leaves some out. This sample yields 150,000 to 200,000 clones, of which about 89% are seen a single time; 1.9% belongs to the top ten. The specimen sequenced was peripheral blood. All receptors derive from a man between 18 and 29 years old who had recovered from COVID-19.

The chain employs TRBV28 and TRBJ1-3; 11 positions match TRBD1. CDR1 MDHEN and CDR2 SYDVKM come from the germline V gene. CDR3 length: 13 residues. V shed 6 bases, J shed 8 bases, and the junction held 3 bases outside the gene matches. Here the CDR3 reads CASRDRGPDTIYF. The CDR3 bases are TGTGCCAGCAGGGACAGGGGGCCGGACACCATATATTTT.

The V call is TRBV10-2, the J call TRBJ2-1; TRBD2 agrees at 7 bases. CDR3 length: 15 residues. CDR1 and CDR2 (germline): WSHSY, SAAADI. Trimming cost V 4 bases and J 0 bases; bases outside gene matches: 3. The CDR3 bases are TGCGCCAGCAGTGGAGCGGGACTCTCCTACAATGAGCAGTTCTTC. Translation gives CASSGAGLSYNEQFF.

The gene calls are TRBV5-1 and TRBJ2-7; TRBD2 aligns across 9 bases. Trimming removed 0 bases from V and 4 bases from J; junction bases left unmatched: 8. Germline V gene sequence: CDR1 SGHRS, CDR2 YFSETQ. CDR3 length: 16 amino acids. CDR3: CASSLASYSGRYEQYF. Here the CDR3 DNA reads TGCGCCAGCAGCTTGGCCTCGTATAGCGGGAGATACGAGCAGTACTTC. The whole variable domain, remainder taken from reference TRBV5-1 and TRBJ2-7, is KAGVTQTPRYLIKTRGQQVTLSCSPISGHRSVSWYQQTPGQGLQFLFEYFSETQRNKGNFPGRFSGRQFSNSRSEMNVSTLELGDSALYLCASSLASYSGRYEQYFGPGTRLTVT.

V usage is TRBV5-6 and J usage is TRBJ2-2; TRBD1 aligns across 9 bases. Looked up from germline, CDR1 is SGHDT and CDR2 is YYEEEE. This CDR3 is built from 13 residues. Germline trimming cut 5 bases from V and 4 bases from J; bases unmatched to any gene: 0. Here the CDR3 DNA reads TGTGCCAGCAGGACAGGGGGCACCGGGGAGCTGTTTTTT. Translating gives CASRTGGTGELFF. Complete variable domain (other parts from reference TRBV5-6 and TRBJ2-2): DAGVTQSPTHLIKTRGQQVTLRCSPKSGHDTVSWYQQALGQGPQFIFQYYEEEERQRGNFPDRFSGHQFPNYSSELNVNALLLGDSALYLCASRTGGTGELFFGEGSRLTVL.

V and J are TRBV15 and TRBJ2-1; TRBD1 might be the D (5 bases). Germline V CDR1 and CDR2: LNHNV, YYDKDF (reference sequence). This CDR3 has 18 residues. Trimming took off 1 base at V and 9 bases at J, with 25 bases between the two ends. The DNA for the CDR3 is TGTGCCACCAGCAGAGTTGGGCCTCAAACGAGAAGGGGCAGTGAGCAGTTCTTC. It codes for CATSRVGPQTRRGSEQFF.

This chain connects TRBV27 to TRBJ2-1; the D gene is possibly TRBD1 (5 bases). Looked up from germline, CDR1 is MNHEY and CDR2 is SMNVEV (reference sequence). V was clipped by 3 bases and J by 4 bases, with 19 bases between them. The CDR3 loop spans 17 amino acids. CDR3 DNA sequence: TGTGCCAGCAGTTTTAGTTTTGGCGGCCAGGGTTACAATGAGCAGTTCTTC. It translates to CASSFSFGGQGYNEQFF.

The chain has TRBV7-9 and TRBJ1-5; weak D call: TRBD1 (6 bases). CDR1 is SEHNR, CDR2 FQNEAQ, per germline (reference sequence). V was shortened by 2 bases and J by 1 base, with 6 bases between the two germline ends. The CDR3 spans 14 residues. CDR3 nucleotide sequence: TGTGCCAGCAGCTTAACAGGGAGCAATCAGCCCCAGCATTTT. Translating gives CASSLTGSNQPQHF.

The chain joins TRBV19 to TRBJ1-1, with 8 bases aligning to TRBD1. Germline V gene data show CDR1 as LNHDA and CDR2 as SQIVND (reference sequence). With V trimmed by 10 bases and J by 11 bases, 9 bases remained unmatched. The CDR3 is made up of 11 amino acids. CDR3 nucleotides: TGTGCCACCCGACAGGGGAGGGAGGCTTTCTTT. Translation gives CATRQGREAFF.

This clone has a single count. The rearrangement joins TRBV4-1 to TRBJ2-1; 12 positions match TRBD2. V dropped 2 bases and J dropped 6; count of bases not matched to a gene: 2. This CDR3 is built from 15 residues. Germline V gene sequence: CDR1 MGHRA, CDR2 YSYEKL. The CDR3 loop is CASSQLAGGGNEQFF. For the CDR3, the DNA is TGCGCCAGCAGCCAACTAGCGGGAGGGGGCAATGAGCAGTTCTTC.

The chain couples TRBV5-6 to TRBJ1-1; possible D gene TRBD1, 6 bases. Germline CDR1 is SGHDT and CDR2 is YYEEEE. CDR3 length: 13 residues. V was pared by 4 bases and J by 6 bases, with 13 bases between. The CDR3 DNA reads TGTGCCAGCAGCCTAGGGGGACGCGCTGAAGCTTTCTTT. It is translated as CASSLGGRAEAFF.

This chain uses TRBV19 with TRBJ2-2, with 9 bases fitting TRBD2. V shed 3 bases, J shed 3 bases, and the junction held 11 bases outside the gene matches. The CDR3 has 18 amino acids. CDR1 is LNHDA and CDR2 is SQIVND in the germline V gene (reference sequence). As DNA, the CDR3 is TGTGCCAGTAGTATTTTAGGGGCGGGAGGGCCGGACACCGGGGAGCTGTTTTTT. This gives the protein CASSILGAGGPDTGELFF.

The CDR3 spells CASSLGGLYDYGYTF. Here the CDR3 DNA reads TGTGCCAGCAGCTTAGGGGGGCTGTATGACTATGGCTACACCTTC. V gene TRBV7-9 combines with J gene TRBJ1-2, with a weak D call TRBD1 (6 bases). Trimming left V 1 base short and J 3 bases short, with 12 bases between. The CDR3 runs to 15 residues. Germline V CDR1 and CDR2: SEHNR, FQNEAQ (reference sequence).

This sequence joins TRBV2 and TRBJ1-3; no definite D call. This CDR3 comprises 14 residues. Trimming removed 4 bases at V and 0 bases at J, with 7 bases between. Germline V gene sequence: CDR1 SNHLY, CDR2 FYNNEI. The CDR3 DNA sequence: TGTGCCAGCAGTGCGATACTCTCTGGAAACACCATATATTTT. Its protein is CASSAILSGNTIYF.

The chain couples TRBV6-1 to TRBJ2-7; D is ambiguous. V was shortened by 0 bases and J by 4 bases, with 10 bases between the two germline ends. The CDR3 covers 14 residues. The germline gives CDR1 MNHNS, CDR2 SASEGT. The CDR3 here is CASSEAAGLYEQYF. For the CDR3, the DNA is TGTGCCAGCAGTGAAGCTGCAGGTTTGTACGAGCAGTACTTC.